A single sample gave rise to the 9 T cell receptor beta chains below, sequenced in a study of T-cell memory formation after mild COVID-19. From the 5' RACE reads, TCRdb called clonotypes with MiXCR, one entry per CDR3 protein. Here the sample spans 310,000 or so distinct CDR3 sequences, 15% to 20% being singletons. Sequenced: PBMCs or a T cell subset sorted from them (not recorded which). These receptors all stem from a man in his late teens or twenties who had mild COVID-19 (a few samples of this study predate the infection). Cell type and time point are not known.

The rearrangement joins TRBV20-1 to TRBJ1-2; 10 bases align to TRBD1. V lost 5 bases and J lost 8; bases outside the gene matches: 8. Germline CDR1 DFQATT, CDR2 SNEGSKA (reference sequence). The CDR3 totals 13 residues. The CDR3 DNA sequence: TGCAGTGCTCGGGACAGGGGCGGTTCCGGCTACACCTTC. Translated: CSARDRGGSGYTF.

The table lists this clonotype with a few counts. V usage is TRBV2 and J usage is TRBJ2-4; D may be TRBD1 (6 bases). Germline-derived CDR1 and CDR2 are SNHLY and FYNNEI. The CDR3 loop spans 14 amino acids. V lost 7 bases and J 7 bases, leaving 17 bases between the germline ends. The CDR3: CASTEEAGANIQYF. CDR3 in DNA: TGTGCCAGCACTGAGGAGGCAGGGGCGAACATTCAGTACTTC.

This rearrangement joins TRBV19 to TRBJ2-1; D may correspond to TRBD1 or TRBD2 (6 bases each). Germline CDR1 and CDR2: LNHDA and SQIVND (reference sequence). V gave up 3 bases and J gave up 7 bases, with 19 bases separating them. The CDR3 totals 16 residues. The chain's CDR3 is CASSIDNAGEANEQFF. The DNA of the CDR3 is TGTGCCAGTAGTATTGATAATGCAGGGGAGGCAAATGAGCAGTTCTTC.

This clonotype was found many times. The V call is TRBV7-6, the J call TRBJ2-3, with 8 bases aligning to TRBD1. With V trimmed by 5 bases and J by 6 bases, 7 bases remained unmatched. Germline lookup yields CDR1 SGHVS and CDR2 FNYEAQ. The length of the CDR3 is 14 residues. In DNA, the CDR3 is TGTGCCAGCAGCCTTGGGACAGGCCCGGATACGCAGTATTTT. It encodes CASSLGTGPDTQYF.

This sequence joins TRBV7-9 and TRBJ1-2; D might be TRBD1 (6 bases). This CDR3 has 13 amino acids. CDR1 and CDR2 from the germline V gene are SEHNR and FQNEAQ (reference sequence). V was clipped by 6 bases and J by 7 bases, with 15 bases between them. The CDR3: CASRVAGAGGYTF. The CDR3 coding sequence is TGTGCCAGCAGGGTGGCGGGGGCCGGTGGCTACACCTTC.

The V call is TRBV18, the J call TRBJ2-1, with 9 bases identical to TRBD2. The CDR3 loop spans 16 amino acids. Germline V gene sequence: CDR1 KGHSH, CDR2 LQKENI. V shed 5 bases and J 6 bases; nucleotides not matched to a gene: 11. DNA of the CDR3: TGTGCCAGCTCATCCTTAGATAGCGGGGGCCTCAATGAGCAGTTCTTC. Its translation is CASSSLDSGGLNEQFF. Complete variable domain (other parts from reference TRBV18 and TRBJ2-1): NAGVMQNPRHLVRRRGQEARLRCSPMKGHSHVYWYRQLPEEGLKFMVYLQKENIIDESGMPKERFSAEFPKEGPSILRIQQVVRGDSAAYFCASSSLDSGGLNEQFFGPGTRLTVL.

The chain couples TRBV20-1 to TRBJ2-6; D unresolved. CDR1 is DFQATT and CDR2 is SNEGSKA in the germline V gene (reference sequence). The CDR3 runs to 14 residues. Trimming stripped 6 bases from V and 0 bases from J, with 9 bases between. The CDR3 DNA sequence: TGCAGTGCCTCCACAAGCTCTGGGGCCAACGTCCTGACTTTC. The encoded protein is CSASTSSGANVLTF.

V is TRBV6-5 and J is TRBJ1-5; no clear D. V shed 3 bases and J shed 7 bases, with 13 bases lying between them. Germline CDR1 reads MNHEY; CDR2 reads SVGAGI. This CDR3 contains 14 residues. The CDR3 DNA follows: TGTGCCAGCAGTTATACGAAGAGAAGCCAGCCCCAGCATTTT. The encoded protein is CASSYTKRSQPQHF.

The chain couples TRBV7-2 to TRBJ2-3; D gene unclear. Between the trimmed V and J ends, which lost 5 bases and 8 bases, there was a span of 11 bases. There are 12 residues in the CDR3. Germline V gives CDR1 SGHTA, CDR2 FQGNSA. The CDR3 protein is CASSPAQGTQYF. CDR3 DNA sequence: TGTGCCAGCAGCCCGGCGCAAGGTACGCAGTATTTT.